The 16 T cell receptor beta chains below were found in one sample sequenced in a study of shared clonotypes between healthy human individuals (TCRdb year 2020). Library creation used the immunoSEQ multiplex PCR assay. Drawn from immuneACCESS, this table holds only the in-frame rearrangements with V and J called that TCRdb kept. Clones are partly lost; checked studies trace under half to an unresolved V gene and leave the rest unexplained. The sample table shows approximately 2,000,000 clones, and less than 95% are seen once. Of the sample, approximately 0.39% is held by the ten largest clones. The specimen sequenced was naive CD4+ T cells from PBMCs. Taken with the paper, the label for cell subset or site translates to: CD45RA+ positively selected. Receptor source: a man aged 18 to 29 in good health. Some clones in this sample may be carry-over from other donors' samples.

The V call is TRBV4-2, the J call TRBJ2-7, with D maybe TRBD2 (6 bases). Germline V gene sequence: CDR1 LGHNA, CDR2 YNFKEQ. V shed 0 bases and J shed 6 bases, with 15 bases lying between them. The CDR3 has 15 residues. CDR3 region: CASSQDPVEGSEQYF. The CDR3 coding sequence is TGTGCCAGCAGCCAAGATCCCGTGGAGGGTTCCGAGCAGTACTTC.

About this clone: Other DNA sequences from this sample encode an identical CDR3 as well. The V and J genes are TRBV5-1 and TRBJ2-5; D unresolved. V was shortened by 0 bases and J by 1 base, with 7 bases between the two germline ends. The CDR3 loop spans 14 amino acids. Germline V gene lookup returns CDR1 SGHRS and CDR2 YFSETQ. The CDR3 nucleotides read TGCGCCAGCAGCTTGGTCGGTAGCCAAGAGACCCAGTACTTC. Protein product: CASSLVGSQETQYF.

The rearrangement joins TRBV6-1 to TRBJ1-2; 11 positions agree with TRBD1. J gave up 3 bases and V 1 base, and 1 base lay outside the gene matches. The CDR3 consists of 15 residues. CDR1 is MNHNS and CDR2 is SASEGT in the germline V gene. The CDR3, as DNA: TGTGCCAGCAGTGAAGGGACAGGGGGCCACTATGGCTACACCTTC. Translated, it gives CASSEGTGGHYGYTF.

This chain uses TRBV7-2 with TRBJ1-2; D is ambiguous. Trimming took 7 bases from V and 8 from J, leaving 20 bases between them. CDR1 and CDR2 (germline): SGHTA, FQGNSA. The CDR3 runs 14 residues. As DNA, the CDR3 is TGTGCCAGCACCCCAGCGGAAAGACCCACGGGCTACACCTTC. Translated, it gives CASTPAERPTGYTF.

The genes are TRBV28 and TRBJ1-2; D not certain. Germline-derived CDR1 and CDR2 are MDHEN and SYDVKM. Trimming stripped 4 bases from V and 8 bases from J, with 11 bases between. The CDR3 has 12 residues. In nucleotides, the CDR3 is TGTGCCAGCAGTTCCCCTATTAGGGGCTACACCTTC. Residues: CASSSPIRGYTF.

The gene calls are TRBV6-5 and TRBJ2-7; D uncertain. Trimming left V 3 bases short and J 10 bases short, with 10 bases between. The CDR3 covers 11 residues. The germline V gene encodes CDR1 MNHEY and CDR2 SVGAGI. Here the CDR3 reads CASSYLGSQYF. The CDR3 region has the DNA TGTGCCAGCAGTTATTTGGGTTCTCAGTACTTC.

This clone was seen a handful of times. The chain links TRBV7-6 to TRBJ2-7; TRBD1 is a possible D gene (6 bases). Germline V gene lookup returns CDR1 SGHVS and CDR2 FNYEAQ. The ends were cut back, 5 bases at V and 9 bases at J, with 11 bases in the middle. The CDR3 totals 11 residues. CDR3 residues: CASSIDRRQYF. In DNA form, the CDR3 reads TGTGCCAGCAGCATTGACAGGCGGCAGTACTTC.

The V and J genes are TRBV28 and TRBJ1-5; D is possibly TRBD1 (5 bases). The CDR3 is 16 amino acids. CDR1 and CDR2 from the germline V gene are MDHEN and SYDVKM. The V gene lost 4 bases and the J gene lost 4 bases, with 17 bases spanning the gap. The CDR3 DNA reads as TGTGCCAGCAGTTACCCCCGGGGCAGGCCGAATCAGCCCCAGCATTTT. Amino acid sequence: CASSYPRGRPNQPQHF.

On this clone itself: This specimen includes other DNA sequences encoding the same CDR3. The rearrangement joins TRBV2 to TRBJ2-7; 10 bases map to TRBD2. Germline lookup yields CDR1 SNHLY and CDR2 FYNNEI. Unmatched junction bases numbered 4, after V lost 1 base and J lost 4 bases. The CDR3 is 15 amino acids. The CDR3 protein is CASSEGLAGAYEQYF. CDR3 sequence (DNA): TGTGCCAGCAGTGAAGGTCTAGCGGGAGCATACGAGCAGTACTTC.

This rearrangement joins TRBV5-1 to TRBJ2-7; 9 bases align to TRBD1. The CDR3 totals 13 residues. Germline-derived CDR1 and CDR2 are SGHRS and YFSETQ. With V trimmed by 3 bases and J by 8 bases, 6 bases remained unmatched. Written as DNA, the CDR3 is TGCGCCAGCAGCTCTGACAGGGGGGCTAAGCAGTACTTC. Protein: CASSSDRGAKQYF.

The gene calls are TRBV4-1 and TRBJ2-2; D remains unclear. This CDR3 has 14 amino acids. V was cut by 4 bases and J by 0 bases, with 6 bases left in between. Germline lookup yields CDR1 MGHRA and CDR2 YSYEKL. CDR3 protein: CASSPAANTGELFF. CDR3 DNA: TGCGCCAGCAGCCCGGCGGCGAACACCGGGGAGCTGTTTTTT.

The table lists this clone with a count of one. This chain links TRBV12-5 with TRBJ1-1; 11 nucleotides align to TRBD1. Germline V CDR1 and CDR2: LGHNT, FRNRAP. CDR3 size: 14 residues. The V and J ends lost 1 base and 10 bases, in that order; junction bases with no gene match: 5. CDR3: CASGLGGQGERAFF. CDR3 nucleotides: TGTGCTAGTGGTTTGGGGGGACAGGGGGAGAGAGCTTTCTTT.

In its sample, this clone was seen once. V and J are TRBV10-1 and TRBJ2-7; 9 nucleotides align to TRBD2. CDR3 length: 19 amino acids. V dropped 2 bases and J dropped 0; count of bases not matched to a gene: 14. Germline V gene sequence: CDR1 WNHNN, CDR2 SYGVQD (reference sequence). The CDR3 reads CASSEVDNSGGTSSYEQYF. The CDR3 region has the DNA TGCGCCAGCAGTGAGGTGGATAATAGCGGGGGAACTAGCTCCTACGAGCAGTACTTC.

The CDR3 loop reads CASSDRSREETQYF. Here the CDR3 DNA reads TGTGCCAGCAGTGATCGGAGTCGGGAAGAGACCCAGTACTTC. The V call is TRBV2, the J call TRBJ2-5; unclear D gene. The V gene lost 3 bases and the J gene lost 3 bases, with 11 bases spanning the gap. Germline V gene sequence: CDR1 SNHLY, CDR2 FYNNEI. This CDR3 contains 14 residues.

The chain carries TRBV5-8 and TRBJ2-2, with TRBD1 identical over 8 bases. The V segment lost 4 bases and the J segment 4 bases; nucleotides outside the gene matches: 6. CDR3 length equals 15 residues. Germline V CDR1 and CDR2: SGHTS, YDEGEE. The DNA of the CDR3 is TGTGCCAGCAGCATACGGGACAGGTTCACCGGGGAGCTGTTTTTT. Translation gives CASSIRDRFTGELFF.

The CDR3 reads CASSPTTGRAFF. CDR3 DNA sequence: TGTGCCAGCTCACCAACGACAGGGAGGGCTTTCTTT. The chain recombines TRBV18 with TRBJ1-1; 7 bases are shared with TRBD1. Germline V gene data show CDR1 as KGHSH and CDR2 as LQKENI. The CDR3 runs 12 residues. V lost 2 bases, J lost 11 bases, and 5 bases stayed unmatched.